Reported below is one TCR beta chain. The target of this receptor is not known. No base quality information exists; no much larger clone differs at one position. TCRbeta CDR3 regions were amplified from genomic DNA by means of the immunoSEQ Assay, a bias-controlled multiplex PCR. On the study's bioinformatics: Within the assay, amplification of reference gene primers was used to estimate how many nucleated cells each sample contained. Sequence reads were collapsed and filtered to measure the absolute abundance of every unique TCRbeta CDR3 rearrangement. For each sample, productive Simpson clonality was calculated as the square root of Simpson's diversity index over productive rearrangements. TCRdb provides this immuneACCESS table in a form limited to in-frame rearrangements. Some clones are lacking; in checked studies, under half of them reflect an unresolved V gene, and why the rest are absent is not known. V and J calls and clone size follow that table, whereas D and trimming were derived from the DNA. In all, the sample holds about 60,000 clones, and about nine tenths of those were seen once. The top ten hold approximately 5% of the sample.

The CDR3, from cysteine to phenylalanine, totals 13 residues. Here the CDR3 DNA is all that survives: 39 bases in frame from base 1. These data come from a study of blood T cell repertoires in COVID-19 (dated by TCRdb to 2018 to 2021). Background for the entire study: Collaborator samples came from the United States, Italy and Spain and covered acute and convalescent phases of COVID-19. A de-identified subject ID, COVID-19 status, age in years and sex were almost always included in the sample metadata. The repertoires were released in a freely available public database intended as a resource for research on the immune response to SARS-CoV-2. HLA class I and class II types, where available, came from metadata supplied by the sample provider rather than from assay-based typing. Samples were obtained from the ongoing ImmuneRACE study (first 160 participants) and from some 1,300 subjects provided by 6 global collaborators. The material from the prospective study consisted of cDNA or gDNA derived from T cells, B-cell-depleted T cells, or PBMCs. The dataset comprised deeply sampled blood TCRbeta repertoires from subjects exposed to, actively infected with, or recovered from COVID-19. Paper-wide results and their limitations: Clinical and demographic metadata were provided uncurated, with the amount varying by source and participant.

Collaborating institutions collected whole blood in K2EDTA tubes following their own protocols. For TCRbeta analysis, collaborators shipped samples in one of three forms: frozen whole blood, isolated PBMCs, or DNA extracted from either of those sample types. Sequenced input: peripheral blood. The chain joins TRBV21-1 to TRBJ1-1. TRBV21-1 is assigned pseudogene status. The clonotype comes from a human donor in a cohort sampled during active COVID-19. The CDR3 here reads CASSFGGNTEAFF. The nucleotides are TGTGCCAGCAGCTTCGGCGGGAACACTGAAGCTTTCTTT.